One and the same sample provided the 24 T cell receptor beta chains below, sequenced in a study of blood T cell repertoires in COVID-19. Clones were read by immunoSEQ multiplex PCR, and TCRdb kept only the in-frame ones, dropping some. The data show some 450,000 clones, 70% to 90% seen once. The sequencing sample was made of peripheral blood. These receptor sequences come from a woman aged 45 to 65 with COVID-19, enrolled during active disease.

This clone was recorded once. The chain joins TRBV11-1 to TRBJ2-7; 7 nucleotides agree with TRBD1. Trimming cost V 5 bases and J 0 bases; bases outside gene matches: 7. CDR3 length equals 15 residues. Germline values: CDR1 SGHAT, CDR2 FQDESV (reference sequence). CDR3 protein: CASSLHRGPSYEQYF. CDR3 sequence (DNA): TGTGCCAGCAGCCTGCACAGGGGCCCCTCCTACGAGCAGTACTTC. Full variable domain (missing parts from reference TRBV11-1 and TRBJ2-7): EAEVAQSPRYKITEKSQAVAFWCDPISGHATLYWYRQILGQGPELLVQFQDESVVDDSQLPKDRFSAERLKGVDSTLKIQPAELGDSAMYLCASSLHRGPSYEQYFGPGTRLTVT.

This sequence joins TRBV2 and TRBJ1-4; 8 nucleotides align to TRBD1. CDR3 length: 14 amino acids. Per the germline V gene, CDR1 is SNHLY and CDR2 is FYNNEI. Trimming cost V 8 bases and J 8 bases; bases outside gene matches: 10. DNA for the CDR3: TGTGCCAGCCTCGCGGGGGACAGGTCCGAAAAACTGTTTTTT. Translating gives CASLAGDRSEKLFF.

This chain uses TRBV3-1 (or the pseudogene TRBV3-2) with TRBJ1-2; 8 nucleotides agree with TRBD1. Trimming cost V 6 bases and J 4 bases; bases outside gene matches: 16. Germline V gene lookup returns CDR1 LGHDT and CDR2 YNNKEL (reference sequence). The CDR3 runs 17 residues. CDR3 DNA sequence: TGTGCCAGCAGACCTATGCTCAGGGGGCAAAACTCCTATGGCTACACCTTC. This translates into CASRPMLRGQNSYGYTF.

The chain recombines TRBV6-5 with TRBJ1-3; 8 nucleotides line up with TRBD1. V shed 4 bases and J 5 bases; nucleotides not matched to a gene: 4. CDR1 is MNHEY and CDR2 is SVGAGI in the germline V gene. This CDR3 region has 14 residues. The CDR3 coding sequence is TGTGCCAGCAGTTCCGACAGGGGTAGAAACACCATATATTTT. Its protein product is CASSSDRGRNTIYF.

This clone showed up just a few times. The rearrangement joins TRBV5-1 to TRBJ1-1, with no clear D. CDR3 length equals 16 residues. Germline V gives CDR1 SGHRS, CDR2 YFSETQ. Between the trimmed V and J ends, which lost 0 bases and 5 bases, there was a span of 17 bases. The CDR3 sequence: CASSLAVDRSGTEAFF. In DNA form, the CDR3 reads TGCGCCAGCAGCTTGGCCGTGGACCGCTCGGGGACTGAAGCTTTCTTT.

This chain links TRBV7-3 with TRBJ2-1, with a possible D match to TRBD1 (5 bases). The CDR3 is 13 residues long. V was cut by 1 base and J by 8 bases, with 9 bases left in between. Germline CDR1 SGHTA, CDR2 FQGTGA. CDR3 DNA: TGTGCCAGCAGCTTAAACTGGGGCGATGAGCAGTTCTTC. Its translation is CASSLNWGDEQFF.

This rearrangement joins TRBV28 to TRBJ1-6; D remains ambiguous. Germline CDR1 is MDHEN and CDR2 is SYDVKM. V was trimmed by 7 bases and J by 0 bases, leaving 7 bases between them. The CDR3 contains 14 residues. For the CDR3, the DNA is TGTGCCAGCAACCCGAGCTCCTATAATTCACCCCTCCACTTT. Translating gives CASNPSSYNSPLHF.

The CDR3 region is CASSELRVHNQPQHF. Written as DNA, the CDR3 is TGTGCCAGCAGTGAACTACGGGTGCACAATCAGCCCCAGCATTTT. This sequence joins TRBV6-1 and TRBJ1-5; D gene ambiguous. The germline V gene has CDR1 MNHNS and CDR2 SASEGT. Trimming shortened V by 2 bases and J by 3 bases, and 11 bases separated the two germline ends. This CDR3 is built from 15 residues.

This clone was seen a single time. V and J are TRBV7-4 and TRBJ2-7; 13 nucleotides align to TRBD2. This CDR3 is 18 amino acids long. Germline trimming cut 2 bases from V and 0 bases from J; bases unmatched to any gene: 7. Germline loops: CDR1 SGHVT, CDR2 SQSDAQ. Written as DNA, the CDR3 is TGTGCCAGCAGCTTACCCCGGACTAGCGGGGGAACCTCCTACGAGCAGTACTTC. It encodes CASSLPRTSGGTSYEQYF.

The J gene is TRBJ2-7, the V gene TRBV2, with TRBD1 identical over 12 bases. Trimming took 8 bases from V and 6 from J; bases not matched to a gene: 11. Germline assignment: CDR1 SNHLY and CDR2 FYNNEI. The CDR3 runs 15 residues. The CDR3 DNA sequence: TGTGCCAGCGAAGGGGACAGGGGGCGAGGTACCGAGCAGTACTTC. Amino acid sequence: CASEGDRGRGTEQYF.

In this sample, this clone turned up once. This chain joins TRBV6-6 and TRBJ1-1; the D is unclear. Germline V gene lookup returns CDR1 MNHNY and CDR2 SVGAGI (reference sequence). V gave up 4 bases and J gave up 0 bases, with 6 bases separating them. There are 13 residues in the CDR3. CDR3 coding DNA: TGTGCCAGCAGTTTATTAATGAACACTGAAGCTTTCTTT. Its protein is CASSLLMNTEAFF.

The rearrangement joins TRBV5-1 to TRBJ2-2, with D maybe TRBD1 (6 bases). The V end was cut by 4 bases, the J end by 1 base, with 8 bases between. The CDR3 length is 14 residues. CDR1 and CDR2 from the germline V gene are SGHRS and YFSETQ. The CDR3 sequence: CASSQQGNTGELFF. DNA of the CDR3: TGCGCCAGCAGCCAACAGGGGAACACCGGGGAGCTGTTTTTT.

The rearrangement uses TRBV6-5 and TRBJ1-1; possible D gene TRBD1, 6 bases. The germline CDR1 and CDR2 sequences are MNHEY and SVGAGI. CDR3 length: 14 residues. The V end lost 6 bases, the J end lost 10 bases, and 21 bases lay between the germline ends. CDR3 bases: TGTGCCAGCAGCGCGGACAGCGGTAGGCTTGGAGCTTTCTTT. Residues: CASSADSGRLGAFF.

This chain links TRBV5-1 with TRBJ1-2; D might be TRBD1 (5 bases). Germline CDR1 is SGHRS and CDR2 is YFSETQ. The CDR3 length is 15 residues. V gave up 3 bases and J gave up 7 bases, with 19 bases separating them. The CDR3 DNA sequence: TGCGCCAGCAGCTCGGGATCCGGGACTCAACGTGGCTACACCTTC. It encodes CASSSGSGTQRGYTF.

The CDR3: CASKGKFNTGELFF. CDR3 bases: TGTGCCAGCAAGGGGAAATTTAACACCGGGGAGCTGTTTTTT. This chain connects TRBV28 to TRBJ2-2, with D possibly matching TRBD1 (5 bases). The CDR3 loop spans 14 amino acids. Germline CDR1 and CDR2: MDHEN and SYDVKM. The ends were cut back, 7 bases at V and 2 bases at J, with 11 bases in the middle.

The chain recombines TRBV7-8 with TRBJ1-2; no reliable D call. Germline V gives CDR1 SGHVS, CDR2 FQNEAQ. This CDR3 contains 13 residues. Trimming left V 5 bases short and J 3 bases short, with 10 bases between. This CDR3 is CASSPSLDYGYTF. The CDR3 DNA reads as TGTGCCAGCAGCCCGAGCTTGGACTATGGCTACACCTTC.

V gene TRBV6-2 or TRBV6-3 combines with J gene TRBJ1-1; TRBD1 is a possible D gene (5 bases). Per germline, CDR1 MNHEY and CDR2 SVGEGT. Trimming removed 0 bases at V and 10 bases at J, with 12 bases between. The CDR3 sequence is 13 residues long. The CDR3 nucleotides are TGTGCCAGCAGTTACTCGGATGGGGGGGGAGCTTTCTTT. This gives the protein CASSYSDGGGAFF.

J is TRBJ1-2 and V is TRBV2; TRBD1 matches at 7 bases. Germline-derived CDR1 and CDR2 are SNHLY and FYNNEI. The CDR3 is made up of 14 amino acids. V trimming: 8 bases; J trimming: 4 bases; junction bases outside the gene matches: 10. The CDR3 DNA follows: TGTGCCAGCGCCCCGGAACAGGGGTCCTATGGCTACACCTTC. The encoded protein is CASAPEQGSYGYTF.

This clone was seen a few times. The chain is built from TRBV11-1 and TRBJ1-1, with a possible D match to TRBD1 (5 bases). Germline loops: CDR1 SGHAT, CDR2 FQDESV (reference sequence). CDR3 length: 13 amino acids. V lost 3 bases and J lost 2, with 7 bases in between. CDR3 sequence reads: CASSLGQNTEAFF. The CDR3 nucleotides read TGTGCCAGCAGCTTGGGGCAAAACACTGAAGCTTTCTTT.

A single count supports this clone. The V and J genes are TRBV6-5 and TRBJ1-6; D remains ambiguous. The germline V gene has CDR1 MNHEY and CDR2 SVGAGI. The CDR3 spans 13 residues. V was shortened by 6 bases and J by 7 bases, with 10 bases between the two germline ends. DNA for the CDR3: TGTGCCAGCAGCTTCAGGTCCAATTCACCCCTCCACTTT. Its translation is CASSFRSNSPLHF.

The rearrangement uses TRBV4-1 and TRBJ1-4; no definite D call. The germline V and J ends were trimmed by 3 bases and 6 bases, with 5 bases remaining between them. The CDR3 has 12 amino acids. Germline values: CDR1 MGHRA, CDR2 YSYEKL. CDR3 residues: CASSHFDEKLFF. In DNA, the CDR3 is TGCGCCAGCAGCCACTTCGATGAAAAACTGTTTTTT.

The genes are TRBV7-9 and TRBJ2-3; 7 positions match TRBD1. The CDR3 is 17 amino acids. Germline CDR1 reads SEHNR; CDR2 reads FQNEAQ (reference sequence). The ends lost 5 bases at V and 2 bases at J; junction bases unmatched: 13. The CDR3 DNA sequence: TGTGCCAGCAGCCTCGCCCGACAGGGAAGGCACACAGATACGCAGTATTTT. It yields the protein CASSLARQGRHTDTQYF.

The rearrangement links TRBV19 to TRBJ2-7, with a tentative D call TRBD1 (5 bases). Germline V gene data show CDR1 as LNHDA and CDR2 as SQIVND (reference sequence). The ends were cut back, 0 bases at V and 5 bases at J, with 8 bases in the middle. CDR3 length: 13 residues. In DNA form, the CDR3 reads TGTGCCAGTAGTATAGATCCAGGGAACGAGCAGTACTTC. It translates to CASSIDPGNEQYF.

This rearrangement joins TRBV7-3 to TRBJ2-5; the match to TRBD2 covers 10 bases. Looked up from germline, CDR1 is SGHTA and CDR2 is FQGTGA. The trim removed 6 bases at V and 5 bases at J, leaving 18 bases unmatched. There are 18 residues in the CDR3. The CDR3 loop reads CASRPVDVPGLAWETQYF. For the CDR3, the DNA is TGTGCCAGCAGGCCTGTCGATGTACCGGGACTAGCGTGGGAGACCCAGTACTTC.